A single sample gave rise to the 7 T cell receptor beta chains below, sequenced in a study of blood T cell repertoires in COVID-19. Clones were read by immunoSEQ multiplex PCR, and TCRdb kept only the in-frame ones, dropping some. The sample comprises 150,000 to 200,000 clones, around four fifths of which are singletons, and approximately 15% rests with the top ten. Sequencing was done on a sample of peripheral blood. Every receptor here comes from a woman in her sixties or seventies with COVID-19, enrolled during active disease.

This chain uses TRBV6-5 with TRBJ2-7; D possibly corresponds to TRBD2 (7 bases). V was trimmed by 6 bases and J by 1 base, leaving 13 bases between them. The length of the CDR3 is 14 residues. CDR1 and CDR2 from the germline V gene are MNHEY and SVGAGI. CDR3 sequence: CASRGAGASYEQYV. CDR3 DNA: TGTGCCAGCAGGGGCGCGGGGGCTTCCTACGAGCAGTACGTC.

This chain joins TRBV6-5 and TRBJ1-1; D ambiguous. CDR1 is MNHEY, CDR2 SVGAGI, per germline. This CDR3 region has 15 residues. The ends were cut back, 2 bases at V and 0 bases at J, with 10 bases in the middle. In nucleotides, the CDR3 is TGTGCCAGCAGTTACAACTCGCTGATGAACACTGAAGCTTTCTTT. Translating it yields CASSYNSLMNTEAFF.

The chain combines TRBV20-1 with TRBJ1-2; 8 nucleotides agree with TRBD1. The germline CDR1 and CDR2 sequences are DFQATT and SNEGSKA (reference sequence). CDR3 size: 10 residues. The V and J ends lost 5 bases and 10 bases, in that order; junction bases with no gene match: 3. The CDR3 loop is CSAADRDYTF. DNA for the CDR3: TGCAGTGCTGCGGACAGGGACTACACCTTC.

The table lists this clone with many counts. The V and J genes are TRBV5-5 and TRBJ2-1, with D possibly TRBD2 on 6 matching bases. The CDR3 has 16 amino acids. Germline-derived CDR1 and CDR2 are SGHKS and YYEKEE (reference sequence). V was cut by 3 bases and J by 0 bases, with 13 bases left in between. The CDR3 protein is CASSSLASSSYNEQFF. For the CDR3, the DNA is TGTGCCAGCAGCTCCCTAGCGTCAAGCTCCTACAATGAGCAGTTCTTC.

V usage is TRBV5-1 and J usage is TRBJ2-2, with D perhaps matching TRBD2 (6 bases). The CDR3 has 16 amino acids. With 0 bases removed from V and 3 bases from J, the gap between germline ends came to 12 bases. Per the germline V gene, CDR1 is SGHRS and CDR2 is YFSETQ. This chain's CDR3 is CASSLEGAGYTGELFF. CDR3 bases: TGCGCCAGCAGCTTGGAAGGGGCGGGGTACACCGGGGAGCTGTTTTTT.

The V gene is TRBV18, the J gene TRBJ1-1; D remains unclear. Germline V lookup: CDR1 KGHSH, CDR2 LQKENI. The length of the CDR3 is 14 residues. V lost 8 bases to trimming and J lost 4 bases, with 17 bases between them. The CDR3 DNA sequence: TGTGCCAGCGAGGAACAAGGGAGGAGCACTGAAGCTTTCTTT. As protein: CASEEQGRSTEAFF.

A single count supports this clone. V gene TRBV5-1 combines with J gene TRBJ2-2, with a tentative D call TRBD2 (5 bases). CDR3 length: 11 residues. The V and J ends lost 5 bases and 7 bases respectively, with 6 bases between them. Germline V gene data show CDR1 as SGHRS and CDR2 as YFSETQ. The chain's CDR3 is CASRLDGELFF. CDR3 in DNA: TGCGCCAGCAGACTAGACGGGGAGCTGTTTTTT.